This T cell receptor beta chain was captured by sequencing in a study of blood T cells in healthy people across ages. Study-level results: When one million T cells were used, diversity estimates were thought to be underestimates. PBMC samples, being unsorted, prevented any conclusive comparison of naive and antigen-experienced cells.

With a J-beta primer mix and a sample-barcoded 5' primer, a second PCR ran about 7 to 11 cycles. TCRdb processed the 5' RACE reads anew with MiXCR; each CDR3 protein has one entry. Among some 1.5 million distinct CDR3 sequences, approximately 39% were seen once, and the ten largest hold 4%. Points on this clonotype: The antigen is undetermined.

Per the germline V gene, CDR1 is MDHEN and CDR2 is SYDVKM. The V segment lost 3 bases and the J segment 5 bases; nucleotides outside the gene matches: 10. CDR3 length equals 16 residues. The gene calls are TRBV28 and TRBJ2-3; the match to TRBD1 covers 8 bases. The source material was blood. The TCR sequence derives from a woman under 30 in good health. CDR3 in DNA: TGTGCCAGCAGTTTCTCAGGGGGCCCGATAGGAGATACGCAGTATTTT. Amino acids: CASSFSGGPIGDTQYF.